This entry is about one T cell receptor beta chain. V lost 5 bases, J lost 4 bases, and 13 bases stayed unmatched. This CDR3 spans 16 amino acids. The germline V gene encodes CDR1 PRHDT and CDR2 FYEKMQ (reference sequence). The data belong to a study of identical twins. A single record per CDR3 protein comes from TCRdb applying MiXCR to the 5' RACE reads. Here the sample spans just under 650,000 distinct CDR3 sequences, 7.1% being singletons. These records were also assigned to another study, of yellow fever vaccine responses in identical twins.

The source is a woman aged 18-29 years in good health. Sequencing was performed on PBMCs. This chain joins TRBV13 and TRBJ1-2; TRBD1 matches 7 bases. The CDR3 DNA sequence: TGTGCCAGCAGCGTGAGACAGGGAAATCTTGGCTATGGCTACACCTTC. It yields the protein CASSVRQGNLGYGYTF. Full variable domain (remainder filled in from reference TRBV13 and TRBJ1-2): AAGVIQSPRHLIKEKRETATLKCYPIPRHDTVYWYQQGPGQDPQFLISFYEKMQSDKGSIPDRFSAQQFSDYHSELNMSSLELGDSALYFCASSVRQGNLGYGYTFGSGTRLTVV.